This TCR beta chain was documented in a study of cytomegalovirus exposure and HLA in healthy donors. Regarding the study as a whole: Reports showed the classifier diagnosing cytomegalovirus status with high specificity and sensitivity.

Germline V gene sequence: CDR1 LGHNT, CDR2 FRNRAP. The CDR3 is 17 residues long. Losses at the gene ends were 6 bases for V and 2 bases for J; bases not matched to a gene: 6. Turning to this clone: Its antigen is not known.

The repertoire was sequenced with immunoSEQ multiplex PCR; TCRdb's copy has only in-frame clones and lacks some. The data contain some 270,000 clones, about 86% of them seen just once; the ten biggest clones take up 1%. The chain is built from TRBV12-5 and TRBJ2-1, with 14 nucleotides matching TRBD2. The clonotype was recovered from a young woman in good health and CMV-seronegative. The sequenced sample consisted of PBMCs. The CDR3 loop is CASGGTSGGFPYNEQFF. In DNA, the CDR3 is TGTGCTAGTGGGGGGACTAGCGGGGGCTTCCCCTACAATGAGCAGTTCTTC.